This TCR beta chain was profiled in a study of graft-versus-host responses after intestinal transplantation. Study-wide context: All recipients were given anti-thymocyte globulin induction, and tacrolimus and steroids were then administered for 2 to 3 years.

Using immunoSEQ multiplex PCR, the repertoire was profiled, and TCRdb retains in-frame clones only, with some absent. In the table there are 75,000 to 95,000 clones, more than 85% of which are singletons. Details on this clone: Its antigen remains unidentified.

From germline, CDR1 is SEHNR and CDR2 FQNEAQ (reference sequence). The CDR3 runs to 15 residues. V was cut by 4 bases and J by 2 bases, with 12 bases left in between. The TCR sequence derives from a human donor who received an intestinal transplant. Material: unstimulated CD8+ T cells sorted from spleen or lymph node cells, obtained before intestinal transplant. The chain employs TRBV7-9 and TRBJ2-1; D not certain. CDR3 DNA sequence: TGTGCCAGCAGCTCCTTAGCTGATACCTACAATGAGCAGTTCTTC. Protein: CASSSLADTYNEQFF.